Following are 5 T cell receptor beta chains from one sample sequenced in a study of shared clonotypes between healthy human individuals (dated by TCRdb to between 2020 and 2021). Libraries were made using the immunoSEQ multiplex PCR assay. The table comes from immuneACCESS by way of TCRdb, which keeps in-frame sequences with V and J called. Part of the clones is missing from these tables; in studies checked, under half for an unresolved V gene and the rest for unknown reasons. The sample table lists roughly 760,000 clones, around two thirds of them with a count of one. The ten largest account for more than 1.5% of the sample. Sequenced sample: memory CD4+ T cells sorted from blood. The cell subset or site label, as the study defines it: CD45RA-negative fraction. The receptors were sampled from a woman aged 25 to 39 in good health.

The chain employs TRBV28 and TRBJ1-2; no clear D. V lost 3 bases and J lost 7, with 15 bases in between. This CDR3 is 14 amino acids long. Germline CDR1 and CDR2: MDHEN and SYDVKM. CDR3 DNA sequence: TGTGCCAGCAGTTTCGGAGCCGATACTTCTGGCTACACCTTC. Amino acid sequence: CASSFGADTSGYTF.

J is TRBJ1-5 and V is TRBV28; 7 bases match TRBD1. Trimming took 4 bases from V and 0 from J; bases not matched to a gene: 9. Germline V gene lookup returns CDR1 MDHEN and CDR2 SYDVKM. The CDR3 is 17 residues long. DNA of the CDR3: TGTGCCAGCAGTTCCGGGACAGCCATCGATAGCAATCAGCCCCAGCATTTT. This gives the protein CASSSGTAIDSNQPQHF.

The rearrangement joins TRBV4-1 to TRBJ2-5, with D possibly being TRBD2 (6 bases). Germline V CDR1 and CDR2: MGHRA, YSYEKL. The CDR3 extends over 15 amino acids. Deletions cut 3 bases from V and 1 base from J, with 12 bases between. In DNA form, the CDR3 reads TGCGCCAGCAGCCAGGCGGGACCGCTCCAAGAGACCCAGTACTTC. Its translation: CASSQAGPLQETQYF.

V is TRBV27 and J is TRBJ2-7, with a tentative D call TRBD2 (5 bases). V was cut by 6 bases and J by 2 bases, with 17 bases left in between. The CDR3 runs to 15 residues. Germline V lookup: CDR1 MNHEY, CDR2 SMNVEV (reference sequence). This CDR3 is CASRAAGRRTYEQYF. In DNA, the CDR3 is TGTGCCAGCAGAGCGGCTGGCAGGCGAACCTACGAGCAGTACTTC.

In regard to this clone: This clone may be a read error of a much larger clone one base away. The chain has TRBV10-1 and TRBJ2-6; D unresolved. This CDR3 has 14 amino acids. V was pared by 2 bases and J by 0 bases, with 2 bases between. Per the germline V gene, CDR1 is WNHNN and CDR2 is SYGVQD (reference sequence). CDR3 protein: CASSEGSGANVLTF. The DNA for the CDR3 is TGCGCCAGCAGTGAGGGCTCTGGGGCCAACGTCCTGACTTTC.